A selection of T cell receptor delta chains follows, all from one sample in a study of gamma-delta T cells after stem cell transplantation. TCRdb re-called the RT-PCR reads through CATT. The sample carries approximately 7,000 delta-chain clones, 25% recorded once. Sequencing was carried out using gamma-delta T cells. The receptors come from a human donor. It is not recorded whose cells these are; they may come from a transplant donor. The CDR3 runs from the conserved cysteine through the conserved F or W. D genes are given only for firm matches. Where a row states a size, it is once, few, many or the class of an expanded clone; other rows omit it.

TRDV2	medium-sized	TRDD3	TRDJ1	TGTGCCTGTGTCCCATTACTGGGGGTCCACACCGATAAACTCATCTTT	CACVPLLGVHTDKLIF
TRDV2	medium-sized	TRDD3	TRDJ1	TGTGCCTGTGAAACGCTCCTAACTGGGGGATACGCGTCGGGTGGAGATAAACTCATCTTT	CACETLLTGGYASGGDKLIF
TRDV2	-	TRDD3	TRDJ1	TGTGCCTGTGACACCCTCCTGGGGGATAGCAAACTCATCTTT	CACDTLLGDSKLIF
TRDV1	-	-	TRDJ1	TGTGCTCTTGGGGAACCTCTACGCCGGTTTGGGACCGATAAACTCATCTTT	CALGEPLRRFGTDKLIF
TRDV2	few	-	TRDJ1	TGTGCCTGTGACACCGCCAGGTTAAGCACCGATAAACTCATCTTT	CACDTARLSTDKLIF
TRDV2	few	-	TRDJ1	TGTGCCTGTGACACCGTGGGGACCCACCGTGCCCTGTACACCGATAAACTCATCTTT	CACDTVGTHRALYTDKLIF
TRDV2	few	TRDD3	TRDJ3	TGTGCCTGTGACAGACTGGGGGATGGGAGCTCCTGGGACACCCGACAGATGTTTTTC	CACDRLGDGSSWDTRQMFF
TRDV2	few	TRDD3	TRDJ1	TGTGCCTGTGACACCGACGGTTTAGGGGATACGCCTAAAGGCACCGATAAACTCATCTTT	CACDTDGLGDTPKGTDKLIF
TRDV2	-	TRDD3	TRDJ1	TGTGCCTGTGACACCGTACTGGGGGATACTTCCGATAAACTCATCTTT	CACDTVLGDTSDKLIF
TRDV2	few	-	TRDJ1	TGTGCCTGTGACACCTTTCCGGGCGCCGCCGATAAACTCATCTTT	CACDTFPGAADKLIF
TRDV2	few	-	TRDJ1	TGTGCCTGTGACTGCCTGTCTGGGGATTGTACCGATAAACTCATCTTT	CACDCLSGDCTDKLIF
TRDV2	medium-sized	-	TRDJ3	TGTGCCTGTGACACGACTGGCGGGCTTAGCTCCTGGGACACCCGACAGATGTTTTTC	CACDTTGGLSSWDTRQMFF
TRDV2	-	TRDD3	TRDJ1	TGTGCCTGTGACCCCATCCCTCCGATGGGGGATAAGGGTGCCGATAAACTCATCTTT	CACDPIPPMGDKGADKLIF
TRDV2	-	-	TRDJ3	TGTGCCTGTGACACCGTGCCTACCATAACGCGGCCACTCTCCTGGGACACCCGACAGATGTTTTTC	CACDTVPTITRPLSWDTRQMFF